The rows below give T cell receptor beta chains drawn from one sample of a study of T cell responses to AZD1222 COVID-19 vaccine. Here immunoSEQ multiplex PCR was the method, and the copy in TCRdb shows in-frame clones only, minus some. Of tens of thousands of clones in the sample, 85% to 90% were seen once. Sequenced here: peripheral blood, sampled on day 0 of AZD1222 vaccination. The receptors here all came from an adult in good health. The CDR3 runs from the conserved cysteine through the conserved F or W. A D gene is named only where the DNA matches it firmly. The size field is filled for only some rows; it gives once, few, many or a size class.

v_gene: TRBV5-1
j_gene: TRBJ1-2
d_gene: NA
abundance: NA
CDR3nt: TGCGCCAGCAGCTTTGAGGGCCCTGGCTACACCTTC
CDR3aa: CASSFEGPGYTF

v_gene: TRBV11-1
j_gene: TRBJ2-5
d_gene: NA
abundance: NA
CDR3nt: TGTGCCAGCAGCTTAAACAGCAAAGAGACCCAGTACTTC
CDR3aa: CASSLNSKETQYF

v_gene: TRBV5-1
j_gene: TRBJ2-2
d_gene: NA
abundance: NA
CDR3nt: TGCGCCAGCAGCTTCCAGCACACCGGGGAGCTGTTTTTT
CDR3aa: CASSFQHTGELFF

v_gene: TRBV3-1/TRBV3-2
j_gene: TRBJ1-2
d_gene: TRBD1
abundance: NA
CDR3nt: TGTGCCAGCAGTGGACAGGGGGGTGGCTATGGCTACACCTTC
CDR3aa: CASSGQGGGYGYTF

v_gene: TRBV7-9
j_gene: TRBJ2-7
d_gene: NA
abundance: NA
CDR3nt: TGTGCCAGCAGCTTGGGTGCGGGACGCTACGAGCAGTACTTC
CDR3aa: CASSLGAGRYEQYF

v_gene: TRBV5-1
j_gene: TRBJ2-1
d_gene: TRBD2
abundance: NA
CDR3nt: TGCGCCAGCAGTCTTGCCTGGACAGGGCGTCTCGGAACTAGCGGGAGCTCCTACAATGAGCAGTTCTTC
CDR3aa: CASSLAWTGRLGTSGSSYNEQFF

v_gene: TRBV5-4
j_gene: TRBJ2-3
d_gene: NA
abundance: NA
CDR3nt: TGTGCCAGCAGCCTGGGGACGAATAAGGTCACAGATACGCAGTATTTT
CDR3aa: CASSLGTNKVTDTQYF

v_gene: TRBV4-1
j_gene: TRBJ2-5
d_gene: TRBD2
abundance: NA
CDR3nt: TGCGCCAGCAGCCATGGGACTAAAGAAGAGACCCAGTACTTC
CDR3aa: CASSHGTKEETQYF

v_gene: TRBV5-1
j_gene: TRBJ2-7
d_gene: NA
abundance: few
CDR3nt: TGCGCCAGCAGCTTGGATCTCTCCTACGAGCAGTACTTC
CDR3aa: CASSLDLSYEQYF

v_gene: TRBV13
j_gene: TRBJ2-1
d_gene: NA
abundance: NA
CDR3nt: TGTGCCAGCAGCTTGCGCCGGGACCTCCTAGGCAATGAGCAGTTCTTC
CDR3aa: CASSLRRDLLGNEQFF

v_gene: TRBV6-1
j_gene: TRBJ1-6
d_gene: NA
abundance: NA
CDR3nt: TGTGCCAGCAAGTTGGGGGGGGCGGCACCCCTCCACTTT
CDR3aa: CASKLGGAAPLHF

v_gene: TRBV28
j_gene: TRBJ2-4
d_gene: NA
abundance: NA
CDR3nt: TGTGCCAGCAGTTTTGGAGACGCCAAAAACATTCAGTACTTC
CDR3aa: CASSFGDAKNIQYF

v_gene: TRBV14
j_gene: TRBJ1-3
d_gene: NA
abundance: NA
CDR3nt: TGTGCCAGCAGCCATCGGCGCTTCTCTGGAAACACCATATATTTT
CDR3aa: CASSHRRFSGNTIYF

v_gene: TRBV28
j_gene: TRBJ2-7
d_gene: NA
abundance: NA
CDR3nt: TGTGCCAGCAGCAGAAAACAGGGTTGGGGCGAGCAGTACTTC
CDR3aa: CASSRKQGWGEQYF

v_gene: TRBV30
j_gene: TRBJ2-7
d_gene: NA
abundance: NA
CDR3nt: TGTGCCTGGTGGATCGAGCAGTACTTC
CDR3aa: CAWWIEQYF

v_gene: TRBV28
j_gene: TRBJ2-3
d_gene: TRBD2
abundance: NA
CDR3nt: TGTGCCAGCAGTTTAGGGACTAGCGGGAGGTGGCTCATGGGCACAGATACGCAGTATTTT
CDR3aa: CASSLGTSGRWLMGTDTQYF

v_gene: TRBV11-2
j_gene: TRBJ1-5
d_gene: NA
abundance: NA
CDR3nt: TGTGCCAGCAGCCCTAAGGGGGGGCTCGGGGTTAGCAATCAGCCCCAGCATTTT
CDR3aa: CASSPKGGLGVSNQPQHF

v_gene: TRBV6-2/TRBV6-3
j_gene: TRBJ2-1
d_gene: NA
abundance: NA
CDR3nt: TGTGCCAGCAGTTTGGGATACGGCTCCTACAATGAGCAGTTCTTC
CDR3aa: CASSLGYGSYNEQFF

v_gene: TRBV12-3/TRBV12-4
j_gene: TRBJ1-1
d_gene: NA
abundance: NA
CDR3nt: TGTGCCAGCAGTGGTCAACGTAATCTAGCTTTCTTT
CDR3aa: CASSGQRNLAFF

v_gene: TRBV6-1
j_gene: TRBJ1-1
d_gene: NA
abundance: NA
CDR3nt: TGTGCCAGCAGTGAAAGTCGGGAATTGGCTTTCTTT
CDR3aa: CASSESRELAFF

v_gene: TRBV5-1
j_gene: TRBJ2-1
d_gene: NA
abundance: NA
CDR3nt: TGCGCCAGCAGCTTGAGTTATGAGCAGTTCTTC
CDR3aa: CASSLSYEQFF

v_gene: TRBV2
j_gene: TRBJ2-1
d_gene: NA
abundance: NA
CDR3nt: TGTGCCAGGAGTGGGACCTACAATGAGCAGTTCTTC
CDR3aa: CARSGTYNEQFF

v_gene: TRBV7-8
j_gene: TRBJ1-3
d_gene: NA
abundance: once
CDR3nt: TGTGCCAGCAGCCCGCGAGGTGGCAATGCTGGAAACACCATATATTTT
CDR3aa: CASSPRGGNAGNTIYF

v_gene: TRBV9
j_gene: TRBJ1-3
d_gene: NA
abundance: NA
CDR3nt: TGTGCCAGCAGCGTAGGGGTCGACAGAAGATACTCTGGAAACACCATATATTTT
CDR3aa: CASSVGVDRRYSGNTIYF

v_gene: TRBV7-6
j_gene: TRBJ2-1
d_gene: TRBD2
abundance: once
CDR3nt: TGTGCCAGCAGCTCGGGACTAGCGCCCTACAATGAGCAGTTCTTC
CDR3aa: CASSSGLAPYNEQFF

v_gene: TRBV6-2/TRBV6-3
j_gene: TRBJ2-3
d_gene: TRBD2
abundance: NA
CDR3nt: TGTGCCAGCAGTTACCCAGGGGGTCTAGCGGGAACAGATACGCAGTATTTT
CDR3aa: CASSYPGGLAGTDTQYF

v_gene: TRBV3-1/TRBV3-2
j_gene: TRBJ2-2
d_gene: NA
abundance: NA
CDR3nt: TGTGCCAGCAGCCAAACACCGAGCCCCCCCGGGGAGCTGTTTTTT
CDR3aa: CASSQTPSPPGELFF

v_gene: TRBV27
j_gene: TRBJ2-3
d_gene: NA
abundance: NA
CDR3nt: TGTGCCAGCAGTTTAGGATCTGTCACAGATACGCAGTATTTT
CDR3aa: CASSLGSVTDTQYF

v_gene: TRBV2
j_gene: TRBJ1-5
d_gene: NA
abundance: NA
CDR3nt: TGTGCCAGCAGTGGGGAACAGGACCCCCAGCATTTT
CDR3aa: CASSGEQDPQHF

v_gene: TRBV13
j_gene: TRBJ2-4
d_gene: NA
abundance: NA
CDR3nt: TGTGCCAGCAGCTTATCAGGGGTCAAAAACATTCAGTACTTC
CDR3aa: CASSLSGVKNIQYF

v_gene: TRBV30
j_gene: TRBJ1-2
d_gene: TRBD1
abundance: NA
CDR3nt: TGTGCCTGGAGCCAGGGGGCTGTCGGCTACACCTTC
CDR3aa: CAWSQGAVGYTF

v_gene: TRBV6-5
j_gene: TRBJ1-6
d_gene: NA
abundance: NA
CDR3nt: TGTGCCAGCAGTTACTCATGGGGGGCAAATTCACCCCTCCACTTT
CDR3aa: CASSYSWGANSPLHF

v_gene: TRBV4-2
j_gene: TRBJ2-1
d_gene: NA
abundance: NA
CDR3nt: TGTGCCAGCAGCCAAGAGTTAAGTCCGAGCGGTTCCCCCCTGGGGGAGCAGTTCTTC
CDR3aa: CASSQELSPSGSPLGEQFF

v_gene: TRBV28
j_gene: TRBJ1-2
d_gene: TRBD1
abundance: NA
CDR3nt: TGTGCCAGCAGCAACAGGGGGATTAACTATGGCTACACCTTC
CDR3aa: CASSNRGINYGYTF

v_gene: TRBV27
j_gene: TRBJ1-6
d_gene: TRBD1
abundance: few
CDR3nt: TGTGCCAGCAGTTTCGGGACAGGGGGCTCACCCCTCCACTTT
CDR3aa: CASSFGTGGSPLHF

v_gene: TRBV11-2
j_gene: TRBJ1-4
d_gene: TRBD1
abundance: NA
CDR3nt: TGTGCCAGCAGCTATGACAGGGATGAAAAACTGTTTTTT
CDR3aa: CASSYDRDEKLFF

v_gene: TRBV3-1/TRBV3-2
j_gene: TRBJ2-1
d_gene: TRBD2
abundance: NA
CDR3nt: TGTGCCAGCAGCCAACGGACTAGCGGGAGGGTCTACAATGAGCAGTTCTTC
CDR3aa: CASSQRTSGRVYNEQFF

v_gene: TRBV5-1
j_gene: TRBJ2-3
d_gene: NA
abundance: NA
CDR3nt: TGCGCCAGCAGCTTGCAAGAGCCTACAGATACGCAGTATTTT
CDR3aa: CASSLQEPTDTQYF

v_gene: TRBV13
j_gene: TRBJ2-1
d_gene: NA
abundance: NA
CDR3nt: TGTGCCAGCAGCTTTCGGACAGACAATGAGCAGTTCTTC
CDR3aa: CASSFRTDNEQFF